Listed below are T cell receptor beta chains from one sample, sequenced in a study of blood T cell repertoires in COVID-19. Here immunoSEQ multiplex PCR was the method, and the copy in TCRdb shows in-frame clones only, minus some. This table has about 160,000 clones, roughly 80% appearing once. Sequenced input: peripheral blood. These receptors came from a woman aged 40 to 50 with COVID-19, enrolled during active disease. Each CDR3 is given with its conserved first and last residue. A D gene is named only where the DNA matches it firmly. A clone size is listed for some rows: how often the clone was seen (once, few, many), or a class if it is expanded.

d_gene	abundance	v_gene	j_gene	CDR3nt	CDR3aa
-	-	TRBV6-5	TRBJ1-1	TGTGCCAGCAGTATGTCGCATGGACAGTCCACTGAAGCTTTCTTT	CASSMSHGQSTEAFF
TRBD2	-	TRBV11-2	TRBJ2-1	TGTGCCAGCAGCTTAGACGCCGGTCTAGCGGGAGTAATTGAGCAGTTCTTC	CASSLDAGLAGVIEQFF
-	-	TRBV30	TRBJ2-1	TGTGCCTGGAATGAGTTCGGTTCTCTCTACAATGAGCAGTTCTTC	CAWNEFGSLYNEQFF
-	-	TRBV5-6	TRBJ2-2	TGTGCCAGCAGCTTGCCGTCGGGGTTCGCCGGGGAGCTGTTTTTT	CASSLPSGFAGELFF
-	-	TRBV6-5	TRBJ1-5	TGTGCCAGCAGCTCGAGCCTGACATATCAGCCCCAGCATTTT	CASSSSLTYQPQHF
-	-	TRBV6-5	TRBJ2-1	TGTGCCAGCAGTCCCGAGGGCCTGAGAGTGGATGAGCAGTTCTTC	CASSPEGLRVDEQFF
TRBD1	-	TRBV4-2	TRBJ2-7	TGTGCCAGCAGCCAAGGTGGACAGGCTGACTACTTC	CASSQGGQADYF
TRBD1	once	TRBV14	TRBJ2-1	TGTGCCAGCAGTGATGGACAGGGACCCTCCTACAATGAGCAGTTCTTC	CASSDGQGPSYNEQFF
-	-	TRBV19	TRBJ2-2	TGTGCCAGTAGTCTCCCTGGGGAGCTGTTTTTT	CASSLPGELFF
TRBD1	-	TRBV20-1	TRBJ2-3	TGCAGTGCTAGTAGTCCGGGACAGAGCACAGATACGCAGTATTTT	CSASSPGQSTDTQYF
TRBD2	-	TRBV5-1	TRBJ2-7	TGCGCCAGCAGCCTAGCGGAAAGCTCCTACGAGCAGTACTTC	CASSLAESSYEQYF
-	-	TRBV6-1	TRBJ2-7	TGTGCCAGCAGTGAAAGTTGGGGGCAATCCTACGAGCAGTACTTC	CASSESWGQSYEQYF
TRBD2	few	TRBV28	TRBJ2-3	TGTGCCAGCAGACAAGCCGGGACTAGCGGGAGGGCCGGGGGGCAGTATTTT	CASRQAGTSGRAGGQYF
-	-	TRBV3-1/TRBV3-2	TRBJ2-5	TGTGCCAGCAGCCTGGCAAAAGAGACCCAGTACTTC	CASSLAKETQYF
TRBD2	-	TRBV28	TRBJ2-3	TGTGCCGTGCGGGAGTCAGATACGCAGTATTTT	CAVRESDTQYF
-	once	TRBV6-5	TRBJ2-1	TGTGCCAGTTTTAAAGGGGGGGCCGACAATGAGCAGTTCTTC	CASFKGGADNEQFF
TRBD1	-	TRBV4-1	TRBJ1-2	TGCGCCAGCAGCCAAAGAACCCGGGACAGGGGTGGCTACACCTTC	CASSQRTRDRGGYTF
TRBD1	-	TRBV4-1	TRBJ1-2	TGCGCCAGCAGCCAAGGGGGACAGGGTACAGGCTACACCTTC	CASSQGGQGTGYTF
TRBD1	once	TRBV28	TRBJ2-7	TGTGCCAGCAGTTTACCGGGACAGACCTACGAGCAGTACTTC	CASSLPGQTYEQYF
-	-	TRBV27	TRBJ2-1	TGTGCCAGCAGTCCGACTTCGGTCTACAATGAGCAGTTCTTC	CASSPTSVYNEQFF
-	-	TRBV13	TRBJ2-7	TGTGCCAGCAGCTTCTACGGGAGTACCCCCTACGAGCAGTACTTC	CASSFYGSTPYEQYF
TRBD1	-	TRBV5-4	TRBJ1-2	TGTGCCAGCAGCCCCGGGACAGGCCTGGGAGGCTATGGCTACACCTTC	CASSPGTGLGGYGYTF
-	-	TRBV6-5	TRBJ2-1	TGTGCCACCTATGCGACCGACTCCAACCACAATGAGCAGTTCTTC	CATYATDSNHNEQFF
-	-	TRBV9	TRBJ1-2	TGTGCCAGCAGCATAACAACAGGGACGGATGGCTACACCTTC	CASSITTGTDGYTF
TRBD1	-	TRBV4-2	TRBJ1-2	TGTGCCAGCAGCCAAACCACAGGGGGCTATGGCTACACCTTC	CASSQTTGGYGYTF
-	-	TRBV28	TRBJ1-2	TGTGCCAGCAGAAAGACAGGCCACTATGGCTACACCTTC	CASRKTGHYGYTF
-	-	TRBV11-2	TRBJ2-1	TGTGCCAGCAGCTTAACCATGAGCTCCTACAATGAGCAGTTCTTC	CASSLTMSSYNEQFF
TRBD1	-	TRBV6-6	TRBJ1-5	TGTGCCAGCAGCTTTGGACAGGGCGTTCAGCCCCAGCATTTT	CASSFGQGVQPQHF
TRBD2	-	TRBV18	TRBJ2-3	TGTGCCAGCTCACCGGGACTACAGGCAGATACGCAGTATTTT	CASSPGLQADTQYF
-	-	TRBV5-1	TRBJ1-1	TGCGCCAGCAGCTTGGTTCGGGACACTGAAGCTTTCTTT	CASSLVRDTEAFF